The 9 T cell receptor beta chains below all came from one sample that was sequenced in a study of T cell clonality in common variable immunodeficiency. The data were produced by immunoSEQ multiplex PCR, yet TCRdb's version contains in-frame clones alone and is incomplete. This sample comprises 80,000 or so clones, none seen once only. The sequenced sample was peripheral blood mononuclear cells. The origin of the receptors is a person between 18 and 75 years old in good health.

This clone has ten or more counts. The read terminates 3 residues before the CDR3 end, so the remaining end is supplied by the germline J gene. V usage is TRBV20-1 and J usage is TRBJ2-7, with TRBD2 identical over 12 bases. CDR1 and CDR2 (germline): DFQATT, SNEGSKA (reference sequence). This CDR3 comprises 15 residues. V dropped 0 bases and J dropped 2; count of bases not matched to a gene: 2. The CDR3 sequence is CSARDPSGRAYEQYF. The sequenced part of the CDR3 DNA is TGCAGTGCTAGAGATCCTAGCGGGAGGGCCTACGAG.

Note on this clone: The read is 3 residues too short to cover the CDR3 end, so that end is filled in from the germline J gene. V usage is TRBV20-1 and J usage is TRBJ2-7; TRBD1 agrees at 10 bases. With V trimmed by 5 bases and J by 6 bases, 10 bases remained unmatched. Germline V CDR1 and CDR2: DFQATT, SNEGSKA (reference sequence). The CDR3 runs 14 residues. CDR3 loop: CSAWRGTGEAEQYF. The sequenced part of the CDR3 DNA is TGCAGTGCTTGGAGGGGGACAGGGGAGGCCGAG.

This clone has just a few counts. The DNA read from the CDR3 is TGTGCCAGCAGCTTAGACAGGGGAACCTACGAG. Its translation: CASSLDRGTYE. The whole CDR3 is CASSLDRGTYEQYF. The chain links TRBV7-9 to TRBJ2-7; TRBD1 aligns across 7 bases. The sequenced fragment ends 3 residues before the CDR3 boundary, so the rest is inferred from the germline J gene. J was trimmed by 2 bases and V by 1 base; bases with no gene match: 2. From germline, CDR1 is SEHNR and CDR2 FQNEAQ (reference sequence). This CDR3 has 14 residues. Complete variable domain (other parts from reference TRBV7-9 and TRBJ2-7): DTGVSQNPRHKITKRGQNVTFRCDPISEHNRLYWYRQTLGQGPEFLTYFQNEAQLEKSRLLSDRFSAERPKGSFSTLEIQRTEQGDSAMYLCASSLDRGTYEQYFGPGTRLTVT.

This clone occurred many times. The read gets to within 3 residues of the CDR3 end, and the germline J gene fills in the rest. This chain joins TRBV6-4 and TRBJ2-1, with no clear D. V dropped 4 bases and J dropped 3 bases, with 10 bases sitting between them. This CDR3 is 14 amino acids long. CDR1 MRHNA and CDR2 SNTAGT come from the germline V gene. This CDR3 reads CASSASVNYNEQFF. Incomplete CDR3 DNA: TGTGCCAGCAGTGCGTCGGTCAACTACAATGAG.

This clone was seen at least ten times. The read is 3 residues too short to cover the CDR3 end, so that end is filled in from the germline J gene. The chain combines TRBV9 with TRBJ2-1; TRBD1 matches 9 bases. The CDR3 consists of 15 residues. J was trimmed by 4 bases and V by 3 bases; bases with no gene match: 5. Germline V CDR1 and CDR2: SGDLS, YYNGEE. This CDR3 reads CASSAGQGRYNEQFF. CDR3 DNA, as far as it was read: TGTGCCAGCAGCGCGGGACAGGGACGGTACAATGAG.

A remark on this clone: The sequenced fragment ends 3 residues before the CDR3 boundary, so the rest is inferred from the germline J gene. The chain combines TRBV7-2 with TRBJ1-6; the D gene is possibly TRBD1 (5 bases). With 1 base removed from V and 7 bases from J, the gap between germline ends came to 11 bases. Germline CDR1 is SGHTA and CDR2 is FQGNSA. CDR3 size: 15 residues. This chain's CDR3 is CASSLVAGSNSPLHF. Partial CDR3 DNA: TGTGCCAGCAGCTTAGTTGCAGGGTCAAATTCACCC.

This clone was picked up many times. The limits of the CDR3 on the DNA are not certain, so only TCRdb's listed CDR3 is given. This rearrangement joins TRBV12-3 or TRBV12-4 to TRBJ1-4; TRBD1, the table's D call, lacks a check against the DNA. The CDR3 numbers 14 amino acids, ends counted. CDR3 sequence reads: CASSFLAGGEKLFF.

Ten or more counts support this clone. Sequencing ends 3 residues short of the CDR3 end; the germline J gene provides the rest. This chain links TRBV29-1 with TRBJ1-5; no reliable D call. CDR3 length: 12 amino acids. The germline gives CDR1 SQVTM, CDR2 ANQGSEA. The V end was cut by 4 bases, the J end by 9 bases, with 13 bases between. CDR3 DNA (partial): TGCAGCGTTGTATCGGGCCGGGGGCCC. It encodes CSVVSGRGP. The entire CDR3 is CSVVSGRGPQHF.

This clone appeared many times. The CDR3 end falls 3 residues outside the read, so it is completed with the germline J gene. The genes are TRBV7-2 and TRBJ2-7; TRBD1 matches at 8 bases. With 2 bases clipped from V and 4 bases from J, the junction kept 4 bases outside the gene matches. The CDR3 contains 14 residues. Germline assignment: CDR1 SGHTA and CDR2 FQGNSA. The covered CDR3 bases are TGTGCCAGCAGCTTATCCCAGGGGGCTTACGAG. Its protein product is CASSLSQGAYE. The entire CDR3 reads CASSLSQGAYEQYF.